This T cell receptor beta chain comes out of a study of technical replicates of blood from several donors. The protocol was immunoSEQ multiplex PCR, while the TCRdb copy is restricted to in-frame clones and leaves out a portion. In the table there are about 67,000 clones, more than 95% of which are singletons. CDR1 is MDHEN, CDR2 SYDVKM, per germline. The CDR3 has 14 amino acids. V was pared by 6 bases and J by 8 bases, with 5 bases of the junction left unmatched. The receptor was derived from a human donor in good health. The material sequenced was T cells isolated from PBMCs. The chain is built from TRBV28 and TRBJ2-1, with 12 nucleotides matching TRBD2. CDR3 coding DNA: TGTGCCAGCAGATCGCCTAGCGGGAGGGATGAGCAGTTCTTC. Protein sequence: CASRSPSGRDEQFF.